The 12 T cell receptor beta chains in this list originate from one sample, sequenced in a study of vaccination effects on CD4 cells after COVID-19. Antigen-specific CD4+ T cells were expanded with viral peptide pools in the ViraFEST assay before sequencing. The culture ran for approximately 10 days before CD4+ T cells were isolated. PCR confirmed that the person was infected with SARS-CoV-2 between March and December 2020. These receptors' antigens are unknown. TCRdb's copy holds only in-frame clones and misses some; the assay was immunoSEQ multiplex PCR. The sample includes tens of thousands of clones, 76% seen only once; the top ten take roughly 6%. The source material was CD4+ T cells from PBMCs cultured with HIV peptides, sampled before COVID-19 vaccination. Subset meaning: HIV-1 Nef peptide pool negative control/reference culture. The receptors were gathered from a human donor who had a prior SARS-CoV-2 infection.

A remark on this clone: The junction departs from the called germline gene at one end, perhaps through a read error. The chain recombines TRBV7-7 with TRBJ1-5; D remains ambiguous. This CDR3 spans 13 amino acids. Germline V CDR1 and CDR2: SSHAT, FNYEAQ (reference sequence). CDR3 bases: TGTGCTAGCAGCTCCGACGTAGGTCAGCCCCAGCATTTT. Protein sequence: CASSSDVGQPQHF. Complete variable domain (other parts from reference TRBV7-7 and TRBJ1-5): GAGVSQSPRYKVTKRGQDVTLRCDPISSHATLYWYQQALGQGPEFLTYFNYEAQPDKSGLPSDRFSAERPEGSISTLTIQRTEQRDSAMYRCASSSDVGQPQHFGDGTRLSIL.

This clone was recorded once. The chain links TRBV29-1 to TRBJ2-3; D may be TRBD1 or TRBD2 (7 bases each). The germline V gene has CDR1 SQVTM and CDR2 ANQGSEA. V lost 1 base, J lost 5 bases, and 16 bases lay in between. This CDR3 is 15 amino acids long. The CDR3 DNA reads TGCAGCGTTGAAGGCAGGGAGGGGGCCCAAGATACGCAGTATTTT. It encodes CSVEGREGAQDTQYF.

The CDR3 bases are TGTGCCAGCAGCCGAACTGGTCTGAACACTGAAGCTTTCTTT. It yields the protein CASSRTGLNTEAFF. This chain uses TRBV5-4 with TRBJ1-1, with no clear D. V shed 4 bases and J shed 0 bases, with 10 bases lying between them. Germline V gene data show CDR1 as SGHNT and CDR2 as YYREEE (reference sequence). CDR3 size: 14 residues. The variable domain in full, completed from reference TRBV5-4 and TRBJ1-1, reads ETGVTQSPTHLIKTRGQQVTLRCSSQSGHNTVSWYQQALGQGPQFIFQYYREEENGRGNFPPRFSGLQFPNYSSELNVNALELDDSALYLCASSRTGLNTEAFFGQGTRLTVV.

This clone was seen more than once but under ten times. The chain combines TRBV4-1 with TRBJ1-6; TRBD1 matches at 8 bases. Trimming cost V 0 bases and J 10 bases; bases outside gene matches: 8. This CDR3 region has 16 residues. Germline V CDR1 and CDR2: MGHRA, YSYEKL. For the CDR3, the DNA is TGCGCCAGCAGCCAAGATCTGGACAGGGAGGTATCACCCCTCCACTTT. Encoded protein: CASSQDLDREVSPLHF.

The chain's CDR3 is CASSSTIWGYEQYF. The DNA for the CDR3 is TGTGCCAGCAGCTCCACCATCTGGGGCTACGAGCAGTACTTC. This chain connects TRBV7-2 to TRBJ2-7, with unresolved D. The CDR3 contains 14 residues. The germline V and J ends were trimmed by 4 bases and 3 bases, with 13 bases remaining between them. Germline V CDR1 and CDR2: SGHTA, FQGNSA.

CDR3 nucleotides: TGTGCCAGCTCACCACCCCAGGGGAGTCACTATGGCTACACCTTC. The encoded protein is CASSPPQGSHYGYTF. V gene TRBV18 combines with J gene TRBJ1-2; D may be TRBD1 (6 bases). This CDR3 spans 15 amino acids. Per germline, CDR1 KGHSH and CDR2 LQKENI. V lost 0 bases and J 3 bases, leaving 11 bases between the germline ends.

This clone occurred once. This chain uses TRBV6-6 with TRBJ1-3, with D uncertain. This CDR3 is 15 amino acids long. CDR1 and CDR2 from the germline V gene are MNHNY and SVGAGI (reference sequence). V shed 0 bases and J shed 2 bases, with 8 bases lying between them. CDR3: CASSYSGSAGNTIYF. DNA for the CDR3: TGTGCCAGCAGTTACTCCGGGTCAGCTGGAAACACCATATATTTT.

Comment on this clone: A junction end diverges from the germline sequence, so it may reflect a read error. The chain is built from TRBV6-5 and TRBJ1-2; tentative D call: TRBD1 (5 bases). Looked up from germline, CDR1 is MNHEY and CDR2 is SVGAGI. The CDR3 covers 13 residues. The CDR3 is CASSPRGRVSVSF. As DNA, the CDR3 is TGTGCCAGCAGCCCCCGGGGCAGGGTCTCAGTATCCTTC.

Details on this clone: This sample includes further DNA sequences coding for the same CDR3. This sequence joins TRBV5-1 and TRBJ2-3; D call uncertain. Trimming cost V 2 bases and J 6 bases, with 4 bases left between them. Germline V gene sequence: CDR1 SGHRS, CDR2 YFSETQ. This CDR3 spans 11 amino acids. The CDR3 DNA follows: TGCGCCAGCAGCTTAGCCGATACGCAGTATTTT. This codes for CASSLADTQYF.

This clone was observed a single time. The chain links TRBV11-3 to TRBJ2-6; D is uncertain. The CDR3 covers 15 residues. The V and J ends lost 1 base and 4 bases respectively, with 8 bases between them. CDR1 and CDR2 from the germline V gene are SGHNT and YENEEA. The CDR3, as DNA: TGTGCCAGCAGCTTAGCCCCCCCGGGGGCCAACGTCCTGACTTTC. Its translation is CASSLAPPGANVLTF.

V gene TRBV27 combines with J gene TRBJ2-3, with 7 nucleotides matching TRBD2. CDR3 length equals 13 residues. The V segment lost 4 bases and the J segment 4 bases; nucleotides outside the gene matches: 2. Germline V gene sequence: CDR1 MNHEY, CDR2 SMNVEV (reference sequence). DNA of the CDR3: TGTGCCAGCAGTTCGGGAGGCCCAGATACGCAGTATTTT. Amino acids: CASSSGGPDTQYF.

This chain links TRBV6-5 with TRBJ2-5; D could derive from TRBD1 or TRBD2 (6 bases each). Germline V CDR1 and CDR2: MNHEY, SVGAGI. The CDR3 runs to 15 residues. The germline V and J ends were trimmed by 6 bases and 1 base, with 15 bases remaining between them. The CDR3 DNA follows: TGTGCCAGCAGGAGGGGGGCGCGGACCCAAGAGACCCAGTACTTC. It codes for CASRRGARTQETQYF.